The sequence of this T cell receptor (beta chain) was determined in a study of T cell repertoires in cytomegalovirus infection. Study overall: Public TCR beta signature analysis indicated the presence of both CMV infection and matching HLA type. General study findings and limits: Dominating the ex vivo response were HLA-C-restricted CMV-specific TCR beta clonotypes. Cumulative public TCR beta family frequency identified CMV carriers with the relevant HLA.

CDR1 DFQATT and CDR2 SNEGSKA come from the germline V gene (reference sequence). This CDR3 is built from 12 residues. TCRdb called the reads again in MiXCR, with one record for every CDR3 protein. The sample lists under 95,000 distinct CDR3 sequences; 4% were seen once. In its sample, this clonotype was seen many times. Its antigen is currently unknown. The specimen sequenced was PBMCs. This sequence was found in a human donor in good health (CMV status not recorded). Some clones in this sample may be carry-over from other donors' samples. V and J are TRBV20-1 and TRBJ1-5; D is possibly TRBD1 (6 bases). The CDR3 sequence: CSLRQADQPQHF. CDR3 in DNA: TGCAGCCTCAGACAGGCTGATCAGCCCCAGCATTTT.